This TCR beta chain was identified in a study of T cells after posttransplantation cyclophosphamide. Remarks on this clone: What it binds is not known.

This CDR3 comprises 18 residues. V lost 0 bases, J lost 0 bases, and 15 bases lay in between. Germline CDR1 reads LNHDA; CDR2 reads SQIVND (reference sequence). Treatment was busulfan-fludarabine conditioning, a marrow graft, and cyclophosphamide on days +3 and +4. Study outcomes and limitations: Blood and skin or GI T cell repertoires showed limited TRB overlap.

Sequencing used immunoSEQ multiplex PCR; TCRdb keeps in-frame clones, though not all of them. The sample is made up of about 7,700 clones, none counted only once. This TCR derives from a female patient between 55 and 75 years old who received an allogeneic stem cell transplant from an unrelated donor, was CMV-positive, and had acute GVHD only. Some T cells may arise from the graft donor. The V and J genes are TRBV19 and TRBJ1-5, with a possible D match to TRBD1 (6 bases). This specimen consisted of PBMCs, obtained 90 to 100 days after allogeneic stem cell transplant with posttransplant cyclophosphamide. The CDR3 loop is CASSIDRQGITSNQPQHF. In DNA form, the CDR3 reads TGTGCCAGTAGTATAGATCGGCAGGGGATTACTAGCAATCAGCCCCAGCATTTT.